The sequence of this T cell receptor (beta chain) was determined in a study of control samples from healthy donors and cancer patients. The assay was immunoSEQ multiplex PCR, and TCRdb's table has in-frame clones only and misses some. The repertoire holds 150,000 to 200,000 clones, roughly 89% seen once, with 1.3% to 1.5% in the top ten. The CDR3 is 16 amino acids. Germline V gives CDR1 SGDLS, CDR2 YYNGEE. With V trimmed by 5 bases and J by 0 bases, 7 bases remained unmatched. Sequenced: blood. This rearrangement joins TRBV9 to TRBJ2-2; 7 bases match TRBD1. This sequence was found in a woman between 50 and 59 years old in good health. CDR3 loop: CASRKTGTANTGELFF. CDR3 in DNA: TGTGCCAGCAGGAAAACCGGGACAGCGAACACCGGGGAGCTGTTTTTT.